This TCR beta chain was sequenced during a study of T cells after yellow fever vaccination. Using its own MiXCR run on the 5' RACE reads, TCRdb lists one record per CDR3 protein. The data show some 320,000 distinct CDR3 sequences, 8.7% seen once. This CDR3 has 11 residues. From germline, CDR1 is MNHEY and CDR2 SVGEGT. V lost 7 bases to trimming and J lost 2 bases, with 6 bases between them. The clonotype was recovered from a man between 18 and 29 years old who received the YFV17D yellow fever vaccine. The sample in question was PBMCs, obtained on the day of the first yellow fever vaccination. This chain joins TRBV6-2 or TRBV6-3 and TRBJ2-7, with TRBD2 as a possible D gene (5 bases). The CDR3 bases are TGTGCCAGCACCGGGGCCTACGAGCAGTACTTC. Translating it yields CASTGAYEQYF.